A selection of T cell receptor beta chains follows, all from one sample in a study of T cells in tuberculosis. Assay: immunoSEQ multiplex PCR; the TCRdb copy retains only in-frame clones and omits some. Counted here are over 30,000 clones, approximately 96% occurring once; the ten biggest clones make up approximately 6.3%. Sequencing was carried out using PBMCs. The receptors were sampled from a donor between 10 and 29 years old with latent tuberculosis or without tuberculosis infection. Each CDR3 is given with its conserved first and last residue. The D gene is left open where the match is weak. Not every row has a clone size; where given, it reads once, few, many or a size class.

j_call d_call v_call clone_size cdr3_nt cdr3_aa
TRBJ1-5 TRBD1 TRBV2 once TGTGCCAGCAGGGGACAGTCGAATCAGCCCCAGCATTTT CASRGQSNQPQHF
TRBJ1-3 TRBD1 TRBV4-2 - TGTGCCAGCAGCCGCCGGGACAGGGGCTACTCTGGAAACACCATATATTTT CASSRRDRGYSGNTIYF
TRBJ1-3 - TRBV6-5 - TGTGCCAGCAGTTACTCGTGGTCAGTCTCTGGAAACACCATATATTTT CASSYSWSVSGNTIYF
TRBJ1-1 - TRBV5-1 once TGCGCCAGCAGCTTGGGAGAGAACACTGAAGCTTTCTTT CASSLGENTEAFF
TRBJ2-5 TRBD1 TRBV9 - TGTGCCAGCTCACCCGAGGGACAGGGGGAGACCCAGTACTTC CASSPEGQGETQYF
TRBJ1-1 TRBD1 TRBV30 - TGTGTCTGGCACCGGGACAGCTTTAGGTCCTTCAACACTGAAGCTTTCTTT CVWHRDSFRSFNTEAFF
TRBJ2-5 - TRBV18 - TGTGCCAGCTCACCACCGCGAGAGACCCAGTACTTC CASSPPRETQYF
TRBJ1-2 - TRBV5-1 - TGCGCCAGCAGCCTCCATCCTAGGGAGGGCTATGGCTACACCTTC CASSLHPREGYGYTF
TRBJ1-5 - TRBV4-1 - TGCGCCAGCAGCCAAGGAGGGATTGGCAATCAGCCCCAGCATTTT CASSQGGIGNQPQHF
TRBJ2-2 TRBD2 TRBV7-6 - TGTGCCAGCAGCAATCTAGCGGGAGAAGATGGGACCGGGGAGCTGTTTTTT CASSNLAGEDGTGELFF
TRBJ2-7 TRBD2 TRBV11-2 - TGTGCCAGCAGCTTAGTCCCGGCGGGGGGGCACGAGCAGTACTTC CASSLVPAGGHEQYF
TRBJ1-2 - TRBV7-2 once TGTGCCAGCAGCTTAGAGGGTCGGGGGACTTACTACACCTTC CASSLEGRGTYYTF
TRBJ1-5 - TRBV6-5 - TGTGCCAGCAGGCTTACCTTCAGGGGAACTCAGCCCCAGCATTTT CASRLTFRGTQPQHF
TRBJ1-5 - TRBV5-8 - TGTGCCAGCAGCTTGGCTTTTTCCGAGCCCCAGCATTTT CASSLAFSEPQHF
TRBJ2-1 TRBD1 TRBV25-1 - TGTGCCAGCAGTGAAGGGACAGTGGGACAGTTCTTC CASSEGTVGQFF
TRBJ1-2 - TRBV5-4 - TGTGCCAGTAGCCCGGGGGGTTTCTATGGCTACACCTTC CASSPGGFYGYTF
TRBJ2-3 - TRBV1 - TGCACCAGCATAAAGGACAAAAAAATGGGGAATACGCAGTATTTT CTSIKDKKMGNTQYF
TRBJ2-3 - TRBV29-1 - TGCAGCGTTGGGGGGGGCGTGGCAGATACGCAGTATTTT CSVGGGVADTQYF
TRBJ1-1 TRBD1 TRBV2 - TGTGCCAGCAGCCTGAAAGGGGGCCAGACTGAAGCTTTCTTT CASSLKGGQTEAFF
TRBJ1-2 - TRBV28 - TGTGCCAGCGCTATCTTGAAACTACGGGAAGGGGGACAATATGGCTACACCTTC CASAILKLREGGQYGYTF
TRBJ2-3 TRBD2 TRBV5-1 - TGCGCCAGCAGTACTCCTAGCGGGACTAGCACAGATACGCAGTATTTT CASSTPSGTSTDTQYF
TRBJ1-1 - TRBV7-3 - TGTGCCAGCAGCTTCCTGGGCAGTCCCACTGAAGCTTTCTTT CASSFLGSPTEAFF
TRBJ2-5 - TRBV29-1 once TGCAGCGTTGAATTCACAGCAAAAGAGACCCAGTACTTC CSVEFTAKETQYF
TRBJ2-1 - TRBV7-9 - TGTGCCAGCAGCCGCCAGGGACTTCATAACAATGAGCAGTTCTTC CASSRQGLHNNEQFF
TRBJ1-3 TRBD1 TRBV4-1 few TGCGCCAGCAGCCAAGAGCCCCCGGGACAGGGTAGAGACACCATATATTTT CASSQEPPGQGRDTIYF
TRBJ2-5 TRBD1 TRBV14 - TGTGCCAGCAGCCTATTACTCGGGACAGGTCAAGAGACCCAGTACTTC CASSLLLGTGQETQYF
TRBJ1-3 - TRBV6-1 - TGTGCCAGCAGTGAGGAGCAGGGAAACACCATATATTTT CASSEEQGNTIYF
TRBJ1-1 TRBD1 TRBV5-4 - TGTGCCAGTAGCTTCGCGGGACAGGGGAACACTGAAGCTTTCTTT CASSFAGQGNTEAFF
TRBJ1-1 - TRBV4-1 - TGCGCCAGCAGCCAAGAAGGAATCTTTAGTGCGGACAGCACTGAAGCTTTCTTT CASSQEGIFSADSTEAFF
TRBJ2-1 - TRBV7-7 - TGTGCCAGCAGCTTAGCCGTTGTTTCTCCTCAGTTCTTC CASSLAVVSPQFF
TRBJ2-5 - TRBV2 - TGTGCCAGCAGAGGGGATTTCCAAGAGACCCAGTACTTC CASRGDFQETQYF
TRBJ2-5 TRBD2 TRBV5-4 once TGTGCCAGTAACCTAGCGGGGGGTGTAGAGACCCAGTACTTC CASNLAGGVETQYF
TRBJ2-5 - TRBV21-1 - TGTGCCAGCAGCAAAGGAGCGGCCGGAGGAGGCCAGTACTTC CASSKGAAGGGQYF
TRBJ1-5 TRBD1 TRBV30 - TGTGCCTGGACAGGGGGCTTAGGTCAGCCCCAGCATTTT CAWTGGLGQPQHF
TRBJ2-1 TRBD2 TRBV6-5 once TGTGCCAGCAGTTCTTTAGCGGGGAGCTCCTACAATGAGCAGTTCTTC CASSSLAGSSYNEQFF
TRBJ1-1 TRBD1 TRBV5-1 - TGCGCCAGCAGCTATACAGGGGTTGAGACTGAAGCTTTCTTT CASSYTGVETEAFF
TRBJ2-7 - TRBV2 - TGTGCCAGCAGCCTAGGGACTTACGTTTCCTACGAGCAGTACTTC CASSLGTYVSYEQYF
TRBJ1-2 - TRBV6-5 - TGTGCCAGCAGTTACTCGACGGGGGAAAAGGGCTATGGCTACACCTTC CASSYSTGEKGYGYTF
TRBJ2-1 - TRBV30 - TGTGCCTGGAGTGTAGACTTCGATGAGCAGTTCTTC CAWSVDFDEQFF
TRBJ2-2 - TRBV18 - TGTGCCAGCTCACCTAATTCCAGGGGAAAACGGACCGGGGAGCTGTTTTTT CASSPNSRGKRTGELFF